These 21 T cell receptor beta chains were sequenced from one sample in a study of blood T cell repertoires in COVID-19. Method: immunoSEQ multiplex PCR; TCRdb's copy keeps in-frame clones and lacks some. Here the sample spans about 140,000 clones, around 82% being singletons. The sample was peripheral blood. The receptors here all came from a human donor in a cohort sampled during active COVID-19.

This CDR3 is CASRPPGQGYEQYF. For the CDR3, the DNA is TGTGCCAGCAGGCCCCCGGGACAGGGATACGAGCAGTACTTC. The genes are TRBV28 and TRBJ2-7; 9 bases fit TRBD1. CDR1 MDHEN and CDR2 SYDVKM come from the germline V gene. This CDR3 has 14 residues. V lost 6 bases to trimming and J lost 4 bases; unmatched junction nucleotides: 7. Complete variable domain (other parts from reference TRBV28 and TRBJ2-7): DVKVTQSSRYLVKRTGEKVFLECVQDMDHENMFWYRQDPGLGLRLIYFSYDVKMKEKGDIPEGYSVSREKKERFSLILESASTNQTSMYLCASRPPGQGYEQYFGPGTRLTVT.

The V gene is TRBV13, the J gene TRBJ2-3; 11 bases are a match to TRBD2. The V segment lost 4 bases and the J segment 3 bases; nucleotides outside the gene matches: 3. The CDR3 extends over 15 amino acids. Germline V gives CDR1 PRHDT, CDR2 FYEKMQ (reference sequence). In nucleotides, the CDR3 is TGTGCCAGCAGCTCAACTAGCGGGGGTACAGATACGCAGTATTTT. This codes for CASSSTSGGTDTQYF.

The chain is built from TRBV18 and TRBJ1-2, with 7 positions matching TRBD1. This CDR3 contains 13 residues. The J segment lost 4 bases and the V segment lost 5 bases, leaving 4 bases of the junction unmatched. Germline CDR1 is KGHSH and CDR2 is LQKENI. CDR3 DNA: TGTGCCAGCTCAGGACAGGAGGGCTATGGCTACACCTTC. Protein product: CASSGQEGYGYTF.

This clone is a singleton in its sample. J is TRBJ2-3 and V is TRBV2; 14 bases line up with TRBD2. The CDR3 covers 16 residues. From germline, CDR1 is SNHLY and CDR2 FYNNEI. Trimming cost V 6 bases and J 5 bases; bases outside gene matches: 7. CDR3 nucleotide sequence: TGTGCCAGCAGGAGGACTAGCGGGGGGCGGGGAGATACGCAGTATTTT. This gives the protein CASRRTSGGRGDTQYF. Looking up the rest from reference TRBV2 and TRBJ2-3 gives the full variable domain: EPEVTQTPSHQVTQMGQEVILRCVPISNHLYFYWYRQILGQKVEFLVSFYNNEISEKSEIFDDQFSVERPDGSNFTLKIRSTKLEDSAMYFCASRRTSGGRGDTQYFGPGTRLTVL.

This chain joins TRBV2 and TRBJ2-5; possible D gene TRBD1, 7 bases. This CDR3 comprises 12 residues. Trimming removed 11 bases from V and 2 bases from J, with 12 bases in between. Germline assignment: CDR1 SNHLY and CDR2 FYNNEI. CDR3 in DNA: TGTGCCGGAGGGACAGAGCAAGAGACCCAGTACTTC. Its protein product is CAGGTEQETQYF.

This clone came up a few times. The rearrangement joins TRBV19 to TRBJ1-6, with 9 nucleotides matching TRBD1. The trim removed 7 bases at V and 6 bases at J, leaving 4 bases unmatched. Germline V gene sequence: CDR1 LNHDA, CDR2 SQIVND (reference sequence). The CDR3 has 14 residues. CDR3 sequence (DNA): TGTGCCAGTACTCCGACAGGGGGTAATTCACCCCTCCACTTT. Its translation is CASTPTGGNSPLHF.

The J gene is TRBJ2-3, the V gene TRBV7-2, with 8 bases fitting TRBD1. V was clipped by 4 bases and J by 3 bases; unmatched bases: 6. The CDR3 contains 15 residues. Germline CDR1 and CDR2: SGHTA and FQGNSA. The CDR3 DNA follows: TGTGCCAGCAGCTCCGACAGGGGTAAGACAGATACGCAGTATTTT. Translating gives CASSSDRGKTDTQYF.

The chain couples TRBV11-2 to TRBJ2-2; TRBD1 might be the D (5 bases). Per germline, CDR1 SGHAT and CDR2 FQNNGV. V shed 1 base and J shed 2 bases, with 17 bases lying between them. CDR3 length: 18 amino acids. In DNA form, the CDR3 reads TGTGCCAGCAGCTTAGGGGTCTTGGGGCCCTCAAACACCGGGGAGCTGTTTTTT. Encoded protein: CASSLGVLGPSNTGELFF.

The chain combines TRBV6-1 with TRBJ2-3; TRBD2 aligns across 13 bases. The CDR3 has 19 residues. V dropped 4 bases and J dropped 1; count of bases not matched to a gene: 11. Looked up from germline, CDR1 is MNHNS and CDR2 is SASEGT. The CDR3 here is CASSGRGGTSGTRTDTQYF. DNA of the CDR3: TGTGCCAGCAGTGGACGGGGAGGGACTAGCGGGACGCGCACAGATACGCAGTATTTT.

This clone came up a few times. The rearrangement joins TRBV7-3 to TRBJ1-6, with 8 nucleotides matching TRBD1. The length of the CDR3 is 14 residues. Germline values: CDR1 SGHTA, CDR2 FQGTGA. Germline trimming cut 6 bases from V and 10 bases from J; bases unmatched to any gene: 8. The CDR3 here is CASSPQGAGSPLHF. The DNA of the CDR3 is TGTGCCAGCAGTCCCCAGGGGGCAGGGTCACCCCTCCACTTT.

The chain recombines TRBV19 with TRBJ1-5, with 8 bases that match TRBD1. This CDR3 spans 15 amino acids. With V trimmed by 5 bases and J by 4 bases, 7 bases remained unmatched. Germline assignment: CDR1 LNHDA and CDR2 SQIVND (reference sequence). The CDR3 spells CASSPGDRSNQPQHF. The CDR3 DNA reads TGTGCCAGTAGTCCCGGGGACAGGAGTAATCAGCCCCAGCATTTT. The complete variable domain, with remaining parts taken from reference TRBV19 and TRBJ1-5, reads DGGITQSPKYLFRKEGQNVTLSCEQNLNHDAMYWYRQDPGQGLRLIYYSQIVNDFQKGDIAEGYSVSREKKESFPLTVTSAQKNPTAFYLCASSPGDRSNQPQHFGDGTRLSIL.

The chain is built from TRBV3-1 (or the pseudogene TRBV3-2) and TRBJ2-7, with a weak D call TRBD1 (5 bases). Germline CDR1 reads LGHDT; CDR2 reads YNNKEL (reference sequence). The ends were cut back, 1 base at V and 6 bases at J, with 10 bases in the middle. This CDR3 has 13 amino acids. The CDR3 is CASSQVRGGEQYF. DNA of the CDR3: TGTGCCAGCAGCCAAGTTAGGGGTGGCGAGCAGTACTTC.

This rearrangement joins TRBV5-4 to TRBJ1-6; weak D call: TRBD1 (6 bases). Germline CDR1 is SGHNT and CDR2 is YYREEE (reference sequence). Trimming removed 1 base from V and 10 bases from J, with 9 bases in between. CDR3 length equals 13 residues. For the CDR3, the DNA is TGTGCCAGCAGCTTGCCAGGGGTATCACCCCTCCACTTT. It yields the protein CASSLPGVSPLHF.

The chain carries TRBV21-1 and TRBJ1-3. TRBV21-1 is classified as a pseudogene. This CDR3 contains 13 residues. This CDR3 is CASSPEQGNTIYF. CDR3 in DNA: TGTGCCAGCAGCCCGGAGCAGGGAAACACCATATATTTT.

This sequence joins TRBV7-2 and TRBJ1-5, with D unresolved. CDR1 and CDR2 (germline): SGHTA, FQGNSA. This CDR3 is built from 14 residues. With 2 bases removed from V and 6 bases from J, the gap between germline ends came to 11 bases. This CDR3 is CASSLSVSGQPQHF. CDR3 coding DNA: TGTGCCAGCAGCTTAAGTGTTTCGGGTCAGCCCCAGCATTTT.

The V call is TRBV19, the J call TRBJ2-2, with 7 nucleotides matching TRBD1. Germline V CDR1 and CDR2: LNHDA, SQIVND (reference sequence). The CDR3 is 15 residues long. The ends lost 2 bases at V and 2 bases at J; junction bases unmatched: 2. The CDR3 bases are TGTGCCAGTAGTATACTAGGGGGCAACACCGGGGAGCTGTTTTTT. This encodes CASSILGGNTGELFF.

The chain couples TRBV6-5 to TRBJ2-7; D is undetermined. The CDR3 covers 16 residues. CDR1 and CDR2 from the germline V gene are MNHEY and SVGAGI. The germline V and J ends were trimmed by 0 bases and 1 base, with 13 bases remaining between them. The CDR3 here is CASSYSDTSPSYEQYF. The CDR3 DNA is TGTGCCAGCAGTTACTCAGACACCTCCCCATCCTACGAGCAGTACTTC.

The V call is TRBV24-1, the J call TRBJ2-2; 8 positions agree with TRBD2. The ends lost 5 bases at V and 7 bases at J; junction bases unmatched: 8. This CDR3 region has 15 residues. Germline CDR1 KGHDR, CDR2 SFDVKD. The CDR3 DNA reads TGTGCCACCAGTGCAGCCGGGGGGGGTAGCGGGGAGCTGTTTTTT. It is translated as CATSAAGGGSGELFF.

J is TRBJ2-5 and V is TRBV4-1, with D uncertain. CDR3 size: 15 residues. The germline V and J ends were trimmed by 4 bases and 7 bases, with 19 bases remaining between them. The germline gives CDR1 MGHRA, CDR2 YSYEKL. CDR3 region: CASSPRPSEVGTQYF. CDR3 DNA sequence: TGCGCCAGCAGCCCCCGGCCAAGCGAGGTTGGGACCCAGTACTTC.

V and J are TRBV3-1 (or the pseudogene TRBV3-2) and TRBJ2-7; 13 bases align to TRBD2. V trimming: 4 bases; J trimming: 6 bases; junction bases outside the gene matches: 18. Germline V gene data show CDR1 as LGHDT and CDR2 as YNNKEL (reference sequence). This CDR3 region has 19 residues. The CDR3 reads CASSPRGPGLAGVQGEQYF. Here the CDR3 DNA reads TGTGCCAGCAGCCCACGAGGACCCGGACTAGCGGGGGTGCAAGGCGAGCAGTACTTC.

The chain carries TRBV21-1 and TRBJ1-1. TRBV21-1 is designated a pseudogene. This CDR3 is built from 14 residues. The CDR3 loop is CASSIRVLNTEAFF. For the CDR3, the DNA is TGTGCCAGCAGCATTAGAGTTCTGAACACTGAAGCTTTCTTT.